Shown below are 3 T cell receptor beta chains from a single sample sequenced in a study of regulatory T cells in long-lasting Graves disease (dated by TCRdb to the early 2020s). Library preparation was by multiplex PCR. TCRdb lists the instrument as Illumina HiSeq 4000. iRepertoire HTBI primers and Arm-PCR amplification of CDR3 regions were used to construct TCR beta libraries. TCRdb ran its own pipeline on the public reads, namely fastp trimming at Q25 and MiXCR clone calling, and kept in-frame beta chains. Rows with one shared CDR3 protein collapse into an entry with the most common genes and DNA. A total of fewer than 650,000 distinct CDR3 sequences appear in this sample, approximately 15% of them only once. The ten largest clones capture around a sixth of the sample. Taken with the paper, the label for time point translates to: newly diagnosed GD, antithyroid drugs for less than 3 months. RNA was extracted from PBMCs in TRIzol for both TCR sequencing and RNA sequencing.

These data are also associated with another study on T cells in Graves' hyperthyroidism and ophthalmopathy.

The specimen comprised peripheral blood mononuclear cells (PBMCs), sampled at new diagnosis, from a patient treated with antithyroid drugs. The receptor set was obtained from a woman aged 25-40 years with Graves disease. Donor details come from another sample of the same person, matched by shared clones.

This clonotype was recorded once. A far larger clone is one base from this, pointing to a likely read error. The V gene is TRBV27, the J gene TRBJ2-3, with D tentatively TRBD2 (6 bases). V was trimmed by 4 bases and J by 4 bases, leaving 12 bases between them. The CDR3 sequence is 14 residues long. Germline loops: CDR1 MNHEY, CDR2 SMNVEV (reference sequence). The CDR3 loop is CASSSVTRPDTQYF. Written as DNA, the CDR3 is TGTGCCAGCAGTTCGGTGACTAGACCAGATACGCAGTATTTT.

This clonotype has a single count. CDR3 sequence reads: CACGQGRSETQYF. The CDR3 DNA follows: TGTGCTTGCGGGCAGGGGCGTAGTGAGACCCAGTACTTC. This sequence joins TRBV27 and TRBJ2-5; possible D gene TRBD1, 6 bases. Germline loops: CDR1 MNHEY, CDR2 SMNVEV (reference sequence). The CDR3 runs 13 residues.

In this sample, this clonotype turned up many times. The chain employs TRBV20-1 and TRBJ2-7; 10 nucleotides align to TRBD2. The trim removed 0 bases at V and 2 bases at J, leaving 4 bases unmatched. CDR3 length: 15 residues. From germline, CDR1 is DFQATT and CDR2 SNEGSKA (reference sequence). CDR3 residues: CSAREGAGGPYEQYF. The CDR3 region has the DNA TGCAGTGCTAGAGAAGGAGCGGGAGGGCCCTACGAGCAGTACTTC.